The source of this TCR beta chain is a study of control samples from healthy donors and cancer patients. Using immunoSEQ multiplex PCR, the repertoire was profiled, and TCRdb retains in-frame clones only, with some absent. The data show tens of thousands of clones, 83% seen once. Sequenced material: blood. This TCR was recovered from a man in his sixties in good health.

The CDR3 sequence is CASSLNRDTEAFF. The CDR3 DNA reads as TGTGCCAGCAGCTTAAACAGGGACACTGAAGCTTTCTTT. The gene calls are TRBV11-3 and TRBJ1-1; D may be TRBD1 (6 bases). Germline V lookup: CDR1 SGHNT, CDR2 YENEEA. V gave up 2 bases and J gave up 3 bases, with 7 bases separating them. This CDR3 is built from 13 residues.